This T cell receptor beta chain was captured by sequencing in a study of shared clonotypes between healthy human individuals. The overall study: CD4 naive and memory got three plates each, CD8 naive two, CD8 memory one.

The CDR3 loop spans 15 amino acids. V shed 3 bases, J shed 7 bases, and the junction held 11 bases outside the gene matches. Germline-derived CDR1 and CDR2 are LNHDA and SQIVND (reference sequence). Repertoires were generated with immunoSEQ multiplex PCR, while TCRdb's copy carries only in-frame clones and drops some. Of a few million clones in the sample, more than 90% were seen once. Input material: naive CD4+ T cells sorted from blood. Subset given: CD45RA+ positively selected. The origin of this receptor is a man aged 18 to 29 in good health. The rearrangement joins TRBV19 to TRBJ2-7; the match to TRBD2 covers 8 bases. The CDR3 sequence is CASSIGTSGSGEQYF. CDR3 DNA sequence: TGTGCCAGTAGTATTGGAACTAGCGGATCAGGGGAGCAGTACTTC.